The rows below give T cell receptor beta chains drawn from one sample of a study of blood T cell repertoires in COVID-19. Assay used: immunoSEQ multiplex PCR; TCRdb lists only in-frame clones, some missing. The sample shows fewer than 500,000 clones, approximately 90% of them seen only once. Sequenced sample: peripheral blood. The receptors come from a woman in her thirties with acute or convalescent COVID-19. Both conserved end residues are part of each CDR3. D genes are given only for firm matches. Clone size, where shown, is once, few, many, or a class for clones that have expanded.

>TRBD1|TRBV2|TRBJ1-4|once
TGTGCCAGCAGTGTACTAGGGGGCGCCGGTGAAAAACTGTTTTTT
CASSVLGGAGEKLFF
>-|TRBV7-8|TRBJ2-3|-
TGTGCCAGCAGCCCGCGATACAGGGAAACGGGAGATACGCAGTATTTT
CASSPRYRETGDTQYF
>-|TRBV25-1|TRBJ1-2|-
TGTGCCAGCAGTGAACCTGGGGCAGGAGAGTCCTATGGCTACACCTTC
CASSEPGAGESYGYTF
>TRBD2|TRBV3-1/TRBV3-2|TRBJ2-7|-
TGTGCCAGCAGCCAAGAATTTGGCCTAGCGGAGTACGAGCAGTACTTC
CASSQEFGLAEYEQYF
>TRBD2|TRBV14|TRBJ2-5|-
TGTGCCAGCAGCCCCAAAGCGGGGTTCTACCAAGAGACCCAGTACTTC
CASSPKAGFYQETQYF
>TRBD1|TRBV24-1|TRBJ2-2|-
TGTGCCACCAGTGACCCGACAGGGACGAACACCGGGGAGCTGTTTTTT
CATSDPTGTNTGELFF
>-|TRBV11-1|TRBJ1-3|-
TGTGCCAGCAGCATGGTAGGAGATGCCCACACCATATATTTT
CASSMVGDAHTIYF
>TRBD1|TRBV6-1|TRBJ1-2|-
TGTGCCAGCAGTGAATCACCGGGACAGGGAGGCTATGGCTACACCTTC
CASSESPGQGGYGYTF
>TRBD1|TRBV10-3|TRBJ2-7|-
TGTGCCATCACCCCCCAGGACAGGGGGGTGACCTACGAGCAGTACTTC
CAITPQDRGVTYEQYF
>-|TRBV2|TRBJ2-2|-
TGTGCCAGCAGTGAACGCGGGGAGCTGTTTTTT
CASSERGELFF
>-|TRBV4-1|TRBJ2-7|-
TGCGCCAGCAGCCATTCTTTTACGGGAGAGCAGTACTTC
CASSHSFTGEQYF
>-|TRBV6-5|TRBJ1-1|-
TGTGCCAGCAGTTACTCGTTGGGGGGAGAAGCTTTCTTT
CASSYSLGGEAFF
>-|TRBV5-4|TRBJ2-3|-
TGTGCCAGCAGCTTGCGCCCCCGCGGGACAGATACGCAGTATTTT
CASSLRPRGTDTQYF
>TRBD2|TRBV19|TRBJ2-3|-
TGTGCCAGTAGTTCGCGGGGGGTCCCAGATACGCAGTATTTT
CASSSRGVPDTQYF
>TRBD1|TRBV27|TRBJ2-7|once
TGTGCCAGCAGTTTTAAGGGGGCGGGCTACGAGCAGTACTTC
CASSFKGAGYEQYF